The 2 T cell receptor beta chains listed next were all sequenced from one sample in a study of blood T cell repertoires in COVID-19. Clones were sequenced by immunoSEQ multiplex PCR, and TCRdb holds only the in-frame ones, with some missing. The top ten hold 7.2% of the sample, which has approximately 320,000 clones, over 75% seen once. What was sequenced was peripheral blood. These receptors all come from a human donor in a cohort sampled during active COVID-19.

This sequence joins TRBV7-9 and TRBJ2-5, with 9 bases fitting TRBD1. In germline, CDR1 is SEHNR, CDR2 FQNEAQ (reference sequence). V lost 4 bases and J lost 2; bases outside the gene matches: 2. The CDR3 has 14 residues. The CDR3: CASSWDRAQETQYF. CDR3 DNA: TGTGCCAGCAGCTGGGACAGGGCACAAGAGACCCAGTACTTC.

V and J are TRBV24-1 and TRBJ2-2, with D possibly being TRBD2 (6 bases). Germline values: CDR1 KGHDR, CDR2 SFDVKD. CDR3 length: 17 amino acids. Deletions cut 5 bases from V and 5 bases from J, with 20 bases between. CDR3 bases: TGTGCCACCAGTGCCCAATCCGTGACTAGTCGTACCGGGGAGCTGTTTTTT. Protein product: CATSAQSVTSRTGELFF.